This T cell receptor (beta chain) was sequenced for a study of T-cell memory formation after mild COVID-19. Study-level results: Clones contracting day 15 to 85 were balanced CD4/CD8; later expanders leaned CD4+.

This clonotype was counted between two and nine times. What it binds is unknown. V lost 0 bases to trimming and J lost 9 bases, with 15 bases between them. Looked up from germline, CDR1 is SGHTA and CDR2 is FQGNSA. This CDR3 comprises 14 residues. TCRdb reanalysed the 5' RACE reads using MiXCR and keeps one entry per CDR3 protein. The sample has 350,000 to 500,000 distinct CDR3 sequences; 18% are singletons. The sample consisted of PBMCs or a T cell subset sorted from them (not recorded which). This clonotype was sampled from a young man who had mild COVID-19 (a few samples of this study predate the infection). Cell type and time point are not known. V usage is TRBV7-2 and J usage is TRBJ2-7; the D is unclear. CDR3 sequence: CASSLAPEGLGQYV. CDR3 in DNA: TGTGCCAGCAGCTTAGCGCCGGAAGGGTTAGGGCAGTACGTC.